The 28 T cell receptor beta chains below all came from one sample that was sequenced in a study of blood T cell repertoires in COVID-19. Only in-frame clones appear in the TCRdb table, and some are missing; sequencing was by immunoSEQ multiplex PCR. The data contain about 300,000 clones, around four fifths of them seen just once; the ten biggest clones take up roughly 1.1%. The source material was peripheral blood. The receptors derive from a woman in her forties or fifties with acute or convalescent COVID-19.

A few counts support this clone. The V and J genes are TRBV5-5 and TRBJ1-2, with D unresolved. The CDR3 spans 17 residues. V was shortened by 1 base and J by 1 base, with 17 bases between the two germline ends. Looked up from germline, CDR1 is SGHKS and CDR2 is YYEKEE (reference sequence). This chain's CDR3 is CASSLLGSVNVNYGYTF. CDR3 nucleotides: TGTGCCAGCAGCTTGTTGGGGAGCGTCAACGTTAACTATGGCTACACCTTC.

This clone appeared a single time. CDR3 loop: CASRPNIGLVDEKLFF. The CDR3 coding sequence is TGTGCCAGCAGGCCGAACATCGGACTGGTAGACGAAAAACTGTTTTTT. The genes are TRBV28 and TRBJ1-4, with no clear D. The CDR3 spans 16 residues. In germline, CDR1 is MDHEN, CDR2 SYDVKM. V was clipped by 6 bases and J by 8 bases, with 22 bases between them.

This clone was found once. The chain uses TRBV18 and TRBJ1-2, with 9 bases matching TRBD1. V lost 0 bases to trimming and J lost 5 bases; unmatched junction nucleotides: 7. Looked up from germline, CDR1 is KGHSH and CDR2 is LQKENI. The CDR3 totals 16 residues. The CDR3 bases are TGTGCCAGCTCACCACCCGGGACAGGGACTCAATATGGCTACACCTTC. Translated: CASSPPGTGTQYGYTF. The variable domain in full, completed from reference TRBV18 and TRBJ1-2, reads NAGVMQNPRHLVRRRGQEARLRCSPMKGHSHVYWYRQLPEEGLKFMVYLQKENIIDESGMPKERFSAEFPKEGPSILRIQQVVRGDSAAYFCASSPPGTGTQYGYTFGSGTRLTVV.

The V call is TRBV19, the J call TRBJ2-7, with D possibly matching TRBD1 (6 bases). V shed 8 bases and J shed 5 bases, with 19 bases lying between them. The CDR3 is 14 amino acids. Germline CDR1 LNHDA, CDR2 SQIVND (reference sequence). This CDR3 is CASQDGTRSNEQYF. In DNA form, the CDR3 reads TGTGCCAGTCAGGACGGGACACGATCAAACGAGCAGTACTTC.

This clone was seen only once. The chain uses TRBV18 and TRBJ1-2, with 7 bases identical to TRBD1. This CDR3 is built from 14 residues. Unmatched junction bases numbered 7, after V lost 3 bases and J lost 6 bases. Germline CDR1 is KGHSH and CDR2 is LQKENI. CDR3 nucleotide sequence: TGTGCCAGCTCACCTTTCGAAGGGGGCGATGGCTACACCTTC. Translating it yields CASSPFEGGDGYTF.

The V call is TRBV4-2, the J call TRBJ2-5; weak D call: TRBD2 (6 bases). V lost 1 base and J lost 2, with 11 bases in between. The CDR3 has 15 residues. Germline V gene lookup returns CDR1 LGHNA and CDR2 YNFKEQ. CDR3 sequence (DNA): TGTGCCAGCAGCCAAGTAGCGGCGTGGCAAGAGACCCAGTACTTC. This codes for CASSQVAAWQETQYF.

The V call is TRBV4-1, the J call TRBJ2-1, with TRBD2 matching over 13 bases. The CDR3 has 15 amino acids. The trim removed 4 bases at V and 5 bases at J, leaving 2 bases unmatched. Germline V gene sequence: CDR1 MGHRA, CDR2 YSYEKL. Here the CDR3 reads CASSPGLAGNNEQFF. The CDR3 DNA reads TGCGCCAGCAGCCCGGGACTAGCGGGGAACAATGAGCAGTTCTTC.

The chain combines TRBV7-9 with TRBJ2-3; 8 nucleotides agree with TRBD1. The CDR3 spans 16 residues. V lost 5 bases and J lost 2; bases outside the gene matches: 9. CDR1 is SEHNR, CDR2 FQNEAQ, per germline (reference sequence). In nucleotides, the CDR3 is TGTGCCAGCAGCCCTCCCACAGGGGGATTCACAGATACGCAGTATTTT. Amino acids: CASSPPTGGFTDTQYF.

This clone was counted once. The chain couples TRBV9 to TRBJ1-3; TRBD1 agrees at 7 bases. The V gene end was trimmed by 2 bases and the J gene end by 2 bases; junction bases not matched to a gene: 19. Germline V gene data show CDR1 as SGDLS and CDR2 as YYNGEE. The length of the CDR3 is 20 residues. CDR3: CASSVSTQTGTVGPGNTIYF. Written as DNA, the CDR3 is TGTGCCAGCAGCGTCTCCACTCAGACAGGGACGGTAGGGCCTGGAAACACCATATATTTT.

The chain uses TRBV20-1 and TRBJ1-1; 7 nucleotides align to TRBD1. The CDR3 is 11 residues long. Germline values: CDR1 DFQATT, CDR2 SNEGSKA (reference sequence). V dropped 6 bases and J dropped 10; count of bases not matched to a gene: 8. This CDR3 is CSAHRGDGAFF. The CDR3 DNA reads as TGCAGTGCCCACAGGGGAGACGGAGCTTTCTTT.

V and J are TRBV5-1 and TRBJ1-2, with D unresolved. V lost 1 base and J 1 base, leaving 11 bases between the germline ends. The CDR3 is 15 residues long. CDR1 is SGHRS, CDR2 YFSETQ, per germline. The chain's CDR3 is CASSLSRGSNYGYTF. In nucleotides, the CDR3 is TGCGCCAGCAGCTTGTCTCGTGGGAGTAACTATGGCTACACCTTC.

J is TRBJ1-2 and V is TRBV6-5, with TRBD1 identical over 9 bases. Germline CDR1 is MNHEY and CDR2 is SVGAGI. This CDR3 is 16 amino acids long. Unmatched junction bases numbered 10, after V lost 0 bases and J lost 8 bases. CDR3 DNA: TGTGCCAGCAGTTACTCTTGGGACAGGGAACGATCGGGCTACACCTTC. It encodes CASSYSWDRERSGYTF.

The chain recombines TRBV5-1 with TRBJ1-1; tentatively, D is TRBD1 (6 bases). Germline V gene lookup returns CDR1 SGHRS and CDR2 YFSETQ. CDR3 length: 14 amino acids. Trimming removed 7 bases from V and 1 base from J, with 14 bases in between. The CDR3 protein is CASGPIQGNTEAFF. CDR3 nucleotides: TGCGCCAGCGGACCGATACAGGGGAACACTGAAGCTTTCTTT.

The gene calls are TRBV12-5 and TRBJ2-2, with 10 bases that match TRBD1. The germline gives CDR1 LGHNT, CDR2 FRNRAP. This CDR3 has 14 residues. J gave up 6 bases and V 7 bases, and 5 bases lay outside the gene matches. In DNA form, the CDR3 reads TGTGCTAGTGTCAACGGACAGGGGGCCGGGGAGCTGTTTTTT. Its translation is CASVNGQGAGELFF.

V gene TRBV11-3 combines with J gene TRBJ1-1; D might be TRBD1 (5 bases). The length of the CDR3 is 13 residues. Per germline, CDR1 SGHNT and CDR2 YENEEA. Between the trimmed V and J ends, which lost 4 bases and 1 base, there was a span of 7 bases. The CDR3 here is CASSSTANTEAFF. The CDR3, as DNA: TGTGCCAGCAGCTCGACAGCGAACACTGAAGCTTTCTTT.

This clone appeared a single time. In DNA form, the CDR3 reads TGTGCCAGCAGCTCCCCAGGGCTTAGTACTGAAGCTTTCTTT. It specifies CASSSPGLSTEAFF. The V gene is TRBV6-2 or TRBV6-3, the J gene TRBJ1-1, with D maybe TRBD1 (5 bases). The CDR3 is 14 amino acids. Germline CDR1 reads MNHEY; CDR2 reads SVGEGT. V gave up 6 bases and J gave up 5 bases, with 16 bases separating them.

This sequence joins TRBV30 and TRBJ1-3; TRBD1 matches 9 bases. This CDR3 region has 15 residues. The V gene end was trimmed by 2 bases and the J gene end by 8 bases; junction bases not matched to a gene: 10. Germline loops: CDR1 GTSNPN, CDR2 SVGIG (reference sequence). CDR3 in DNA: TGTGCCTGGAGTTCCGGGACAGGGTCCGCGGACACCATATATTTT. Its protein is CAWSSGTGSADTIYF. Full variable domain (outside the CDR3, taken from reference TRBV30 and TRBJ1-3): SQTIHQWPATLVQPVGSPLSLECTVEGTSNPNLYWYRQAAGRGLQLLFYSVGIGQISSEVPQNLSASRPQDRQFILSSKKLLLSDSGFYLCAWSSGTGSADTIYFGEGSWLTVV.

V usage is TRBV11-2 and J usage is TRBJ1-2, with D maybe TRBD1 (6 bases). The CDR3 length is 13 residues. CDR1 and CDR2 from the germline V gene are SGHAT and FQNNGV. Trimming removed 8 bases from V and 4 bases from J, with 14 bases in between. This chain's CDR3 is CASRDISFYGYTF. The CDR3 DNA reads as TGTGCCAGCCGGGACATTTCATTCTATGGCTACACCTTC.

The V gene is TRBV7-9, the J gene TRBJ2-2; a weak D match, TRBD2 (5 bases). This CDR3 has 16 amino acids. CDR1 is SEHNR, CDR2 FQNEAQ, per germline (reference sequence). The V end lost 0 bases, the J end lost 0 bases, and 8 bases lay between the germline ends. DNA of the CDR3: TGTGCCAGCAGCTTAGCGCTAGCTGCGAACACCGGGGAGCTGTTTTTT. Encoded protein: CASSLALAANTGELFF. Supplemented by reference TRBV7-9 and TRBJ2-2, the full variable domain reads DTGVSQNPRHKITKRGQNVTFRCDPISEHNRLYWYRQTLGQGPEFLTYFQNEAQLEKSRLLSDRFSAERPKGSFSTLEIQRTEQGDSAMYLCASSLALAANTGELFFGEGSRLTVL.

The V gene is TRBV15, the J gene TRBJ2-3; D gene uncertain. Trimming stripped 1 base from V and 3 bases from J, with 5 bases between. There are 13 residues in the CDR3. CDR1 is LNHNV, CDR2 YYDKDF, per germline (reference sequence). This chain's CDR3 is CATSRVRTDTQYF. DNA for the CDR3: TGTGCCACCAGCAGAGTGAGGACAGATACGCAGTATTTT. Based on the CDR3 plus reference TRBV15 and TRBJ2-3, the full variable domain is DAMVIQNPRYQVTQFGKPVTLSCSQTLNHNVMYWYQQKSSQAPKLLFHYYDKDFNNEADTPDNFQSRRPNTSFCFLDIRSPGLGDTAMYLCATSRVRTDTQYFGPGTRLTVL.

This clone was recorded once. The chain recombines TRBV12-3 or TRBV12-4 with TRBJ1-1; the D is unclear. Trimming took off 1 base at V and 7 bases at J, with 4 bases between the two ends. The CDR3 has 11 amino acids. The CDR3 sequence: CASSLGGEAFF. In DNA, the CDR3 is TGTGCCAGCAGTTTAGGCGGTGAAGCTTTCTTT.

This clone is a singleton in its sample. The chain employs TRBV3-1 (or the pseudogene TRBV3-2) and TRBJ1-2; D call uncertain. The CDR3 covers 12 residues. Trimming removed 3 bases from V and 7 bases from J, with 9 bases in between. Germline values: CDR1 LGHDT, CDR2 YNNKEL (reference sequence). The CDR3 region has the DNA TGTGCCAGCAGCCAGGAGGACCGTGGCTACACCTTC. Translation gives CASSQEDRGYTF.

A single count supports this clone. This chain links TRBV28 with TRBJ1-3; a weak D match, TRBD1 (6 bases). From germline, CDR1 is MDHEN and CDR2 SYDVKM. Trimming pared 8 bases from V and 3 bases from J, leaving 14 bases between. The CDR3 consists of 14 residues. CDR3 protein: CASGRGQSGNTIYF. The DNA for the CDR3 is TGTGCCAGCGGTAGGGGACAAAGTGGAAACACCATATATTTT.

The V and J genes are TRBV18 and TRBJ2-3; D is ambiguous. CDR1 KGHSH and CDR2 LQKENI come from the germline V gene. The V end was cut by 1 base, the J end by 0 bases, with 11 bases between. The CDR3 contains 16 residues. The CDR3 loop is CASSPLARGSTDTQYF. As DNA, the CDR3 is TGTGCCAGCTCACCACTCGCCCGCGGAAGCACAGATACGCAGTATTTT.

The V and J genes are TRBV3-1 (or the pseudogene TRBV3-2) and TRBJ2-5, with D perhaps matching TRBD1 (7 bases). CDR1 is LGHDT, CDR2 YNNKEL, per germline (reference sequence). This CDR3 region has 17 residues. The germline V and J ends were trimmed by 2 bases and 5 bases, with 21 bases remaining between them. CDR3 bases: TGTGCCAGCAGCCAATCCAGGGGGATCCCCGGAGGGGAGACCCAGTACTTC. This translates into CASSQSRGIPGGETQYF.

V is TRBV30 and J is TRBJ2-7, with D perhaps TRBD1 (6 bases). Trimming removed 5 bases at V and 7 bases at J, with 15 bases between. Germline V CDR1 and CDR2: GTSNPN, SVGIG (reference sequence). CDR3 length: 12 amino acids. This CDR3 reads CAWSQARGEQYF. The CDR3, as DNA: TGTGCCTGGTCGCAGGCCAGGGGAGAGCAGTACTTC.

The V call is TRBV7-2, the J call TRBJ1-2; D gene uncertain. V lost 5 bases and J 2 bases, leaving 12 bases between the germline ends. The CDR3 length is 14 residues. Germline V gives CDR1 SGHTA, CDR2 FQGNSA. The CDR3 spells CASSPRTGNYGYTF. CDR3 coding DNA: TGTGCCAGCAGCCCTAGGACGGGAAACTATGGCTACACCTTC.

This clone was detected once. The chain recombines TRBV3-1 (or the pseudogene TRBV3-2) with TRBJ2-2; possibly TRBD1 for D (6 bases). Germline values: CDR1 LGHDT, CDR2 YNNKEL (reference sequence). The CDR3 consists of 14 residues. V was pared by 1 base and J by 6 bases, with 9 bases between. In DNA, the CDR3 is TGTGCCAGCAGCCAAGGGGACATCGCCGGGGAGCTGTTTTTT. This translates into CASSQGDIAGELFF.